This TCR beta chain was captured in a study of shared clonotypes between healthy human individuals. The wider study: CD4 naive and memory got three plates each, CD8 naive two, CD8 memory one.

Evenly divided among several immunoSEQ plates was the genomic DNA of each subset. The data were produced by immunoSEQ multiplex PCR, yet TCRdb's version contains in-frame clones alone and is incomplete. The sample carries about 1 million clones, about 80% recorded once. Germline CDR1 and CDR2: MGHRA and YSYEKL. This CDR3 is 17 amino acids long. With 4 bases removed from V and 5 bases from J, the gap between germline ends came to 21 bases. Specimen: memory CD4+ T cells sorted from blood. Indicated subset: CD45RA-negative fraction. The chain combines TRBV4-1 with TRBJ1-5; D possibly corresponds to TRBD1 (5 bases). This clonotype was sampled from a man younger than 30 in good health. The CDR3 region has the DNA TGCGCCAGCAGCCGCACAACCGGCGGGGGTGTAGATCAGCCCCAGCATTTT. It codes for CASSRTTGGGVDQPQHF.